This TCR beta chain was identified during a study of T-cell reconstitution after alpha-beta-depleted transplantation in children. Unique molecular identifiers featured in how the TCRbeta library was prepared. A single record per CDR3 protein comes from TCRdb applying MiXCR to the PCR reads. The sample has 200,000 to 250,000 distinct CDR3 sequences, approximately 9.5% seen once. Unmatched junction bases numbered 14, after V lost 5 bases and J lost 4 bases. The CDR3 is made up of 17 amino acids. This clonotype was sampled from a human donor who donated a stem cell graft to a child with acute lymphoblastic leukemia. Sequencing used PBMCs from the stem cell graft donor, obtained from the stem cell graft. The J gene is TRBJ2-1, the V gene TRBV12-3 or TRBV12-4; 7 positions agree with TRBD2. In nucleotides, the CDR3 is TGTGCCAGCAGTACATGGGGCTGGCGGGGGATTTACAATGAGCAGTTCTTC. It is translated as CASSTWGWRGIYNEQFF.